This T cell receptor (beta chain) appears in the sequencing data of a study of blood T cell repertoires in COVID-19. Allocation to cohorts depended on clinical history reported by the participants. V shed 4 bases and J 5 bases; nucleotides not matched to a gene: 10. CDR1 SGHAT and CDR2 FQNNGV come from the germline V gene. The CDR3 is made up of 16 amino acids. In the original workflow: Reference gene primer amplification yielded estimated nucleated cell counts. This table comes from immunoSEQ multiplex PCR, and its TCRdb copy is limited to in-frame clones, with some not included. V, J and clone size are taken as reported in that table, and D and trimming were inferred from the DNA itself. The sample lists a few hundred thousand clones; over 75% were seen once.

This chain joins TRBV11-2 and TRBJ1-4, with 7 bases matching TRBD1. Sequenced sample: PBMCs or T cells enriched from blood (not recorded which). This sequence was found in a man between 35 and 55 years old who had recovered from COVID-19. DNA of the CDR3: TGTGCCAGCAGCTCGAACTCCGGGACAGTCAATGAAAAACTGTTTTTT. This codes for CASSSNSGTVNEKLFF.